The entry that follows covers one T cell receptor (beta chain) sequence. Its antigen specificity is not known. Base quality data are lacking; no much larger clone is found one base away. This entry belongs to a study of cytomegalovirus exposure and HLA in healthy donors (dated by TCRdb to 2015 to 2018). About the full investigation: According to a later analysis, the approximately 120 validation repertoires were produced on the same platform as the 700 or so repertoires of the first cohort. The study aimed to test whether cataloging public T cell receptors could reveal signatures of past pathogen exposure. High-throughput TCR immunosequencing, statistical association of individual TCRs with disease status, and machine learning were combined to predict cytomegalovirus infection status. A separate validation cohort of approximately 130 different subjects was used in addition to the approximately 700-subject first cohort.

The library was prepared using the immunoSEQ multiplex PCR assay. In the paper's pipeline: A statistical classification framework was developed to diagnose cytomegalovirus status using the catalog of TCR beta chain sequences. TCRdb limited this immuneACCESS table to in-frame rearrangements with V and J called. A share of clones is missing; checked studies link under half to unresolved V genes, and the rest is unexplained. V, J and clone size are those of that table, while D and trimming were read from the DNA. This sample lists fewer than 200,000 clones; 86% were detected once. About 2.3% of the sample is taken by the ten largest. Trimming takes 0 bases off V and 3 bases off J; junction bases not matched to a gene: 11. CDR1 and CDR2 are read off the germline V gene as LGHNA and YSLEER. From the cysteine through the phenylalanine, the CDR3 covers 19 amino acids. Solely the CDR3 DNA is kept, with 57 bases framed from the first base.

On the study overall, not on this receptor specifically: While some public TCRs were present in many individuals, most TCR sequences turned up only very rarely across donors. The validation cohort had no HLA typing available for a later analysis, so co-occurrence within that cohort was assessed over all 120 or so repertoires. In vitro tests confirmed that a few of the cytomegalovirus-associated TCR beta chains recognize cytomegalovirus antigens. The study listed 150 to 200 TCR beta chains as associated with cytomegalovirus. Of the cluster scores, about 94% were above 0 in a later analysis, which found that TCRs clustered in the first cohort also tended to co-occur in the 120 validation repertoires. Cytomegalovirus status was reported to be diagnosed by the classifier with high specificity and sensitivity in both the original and validation cohorts. According to the authors, the approach could potentially be generalized to other disease states and immunological phenotypes.

Donors formed part of the validation cohort, which comprised some 120 subjects and was distinct from the first cohort of several hundred subjects. Here the chain combines TRBV4-3 and TRBJ2-3; the junction holds 11 bases that match TRBD2. Sequenced material: PBMCs. The sequence derives from a young woman in good health and CMV-seronegative. The sequenced DNA is TGCGCCAGCAGCCAAGAGGGCGGCTTAGCGGGAGGGGGTACAGATACGCAGTATTTT. This sequence encodes CASSQEGGLAGGGTDTQYF.